This T cell receptor (beta chain) came from a study of CD8 T cells in ankylosing spondylitis. Study-level results: Disease-linked clones bore a CD8+ phenotype and were relatively rare in peripheral blood. Disease-linked clones reportedly showed significant enrichment in matched ankylosing spondylitis synovial fluid. A subset of motif variants has previously been described in the synovial fluid and blood of reactive arthritis.

Germline loops: CDR1 SGHTA, CDR2 FQGTGA. The V gene lost 5 bases and the J gene lost 5 bases, with 13 bases spanning the gap. The CDR3 spans 14 residues. Quantitative 5'-RACE with molecular barcodes produced the TCR beta libraries. A single record per CDR3 protein comes from TCRdb applying MiXCR to the 5' RACE reads. The sample carries some 270,000 distinct CDR3 sequences, more than 15% recorded once. This clonotype was found many times. Its antigen is still unknown. Source material: blood, either unsorted or a sorted T cell fraction (not recorded which). This receptor was taken from a male donor with ankylosing spondylitis or in good health (not recorded which). This chain connects TRBV7-3 to TRBJ2-1, with TRBD2 as a possible D gene (6 bases). CDR3 loop: CASSQGRGDNEQFF. The CDR3, as DNA: TGTGCCAGCAGCCAAGGGCGCGGGGACAATGAGCAGTTCTTC.